One and the same sample provided the 28 T cell receptor beta chains below, sequenced in a study of blood T cells in healthy people across ages. For the second PCR, which ran for roughly 6 to 12 cycles, a sample-barcoded 5' primer and a J-beta primer mix were used. TCRdb passed the 5' RACE reads through MiXCR, listing each CDR3 protein once. The sample holds 780,000 or so distinct CDR3 sequences, roughly 56% seen once. Sequencing was done on a sample of blood. These TCRs come from a man between 40 and 49 years old in good health.

The J gene is TRBJ2-3, the V gene TRBV7-2, with TRBD2 matching 8 bases. Germline V gene data show CDR1 as SGHTA and CDR2 as FQGNSA. The CDR3 consists of 15 residues. V was pared by 1 base and J by 3 bases, with 3 bases of the junction left unmatched. CDR3 bases: TGTGCCAGCAGCTTAGGCTCTAGCGGGACAGATACGCAGTATTTT. It yields the protein CASSLGSSGTDTQYF.

This clonotype was counted only a few times. This chain joins TRBV4-2 and TRBJ2-3; either TRBD1 or TRBD2 may supply D (5 bases each). The CDR3 extends over 20 amino acids. The V gene's germline CDR1 is LGHNA and CDR2 YNFKEQ. V was shortened by 3 bases and J by 2 bases, with 27 bases between the two germline ends. The CDR3 reads CASSQDQPPPSPGLTDTQYF. Written as DNA, the CDR3 is TGTGCCAGCAGCCAGGATCAACCGCCACCTAGCCCGGGGCTCACAGATACGCAGTATTTT.

The gene calls are TRBV12-3 or TRBV12-4 and TRBJ2-5; D gene unclear. The CDR3 length is 13 residues. The ends were cut back, 5 bases at V and 3 bases at J, with 10 bases in the middle. CDR3 coding DNA: TGTGCCAGCAGTCTAGGGAAAAAAGAGACCCAGTACTTC. Amino acids: CASSLGKKETQYF.

The rearrangement joins TRBV24-1 to TRBJ2-1; D ambiguous. The germline gives CDR1 KGHDR, CDR2 SFDVKD. Trimming removed 3 bases at V and 9 bases at J, with 8 bases between. The CDR3 has 12 residues. CDR3 nucleotides: TGTGCCACCAGTGATCTTAGCATTGAGCAGTTCTTC. It encodes CATSDLSIEQFF.

This sequence joins TRBV6-1 and TRBJ2-1, with D tentatively TRBD2 (6 bases). Trimming removed 1 base from V and 13 bases from J, with 26 bases in between. CDR1 and CDR2 (germline): MNHNS, SASEGT. This CDR3 is built from 17 residues. The CDR3 DNA sequence: TGTGCCAGCAGTGAAGGCCTTGCCGGGGGAGCTAAAGAGACCCAGTTCTTC. Amino acid sequence: CASSEGLAGGAKETQFF.

This clonotype was seen at least ten times. This CDR3 is CASSLGFSYEQYF. Here the CDR3 DNA reads TGTGCCAGCAGTTTAGGGTTTTCCTACGAGCAGTACTTC. This rearrangement joins TRBV12-3 or TRBV12-4 to TRBJ2-7; D ambiguous. CDR3 length equals 13 residues. With 1 base removed from V and 1 base from J, the gap between germline ends came to 5 bases.

V and J are TRBV5-6 and TRBJ2-1, with D perhaps matching TRBD1 or TRBD2 (5 bases each). CDR3 length: 14 residues. V dropped 9 bases and J dropped 0 bases, with 13 bases sitting between them. CDR1 SGHDT and CDR2 YYEEEE come from the germline V gene. Here the CDR3 reads CATLPGGSYNEQFF. CDR3 nucleotides: TGTGCCACCCTTCCTGGGGGCTCCTACAATGAGCAGTTCTTC.

V gene TRBV6-5 combines with J gene TRBJ2-5; a possible D gene is TRBD2 (6 bases). The germline V gene has CDR1 MNHEY and CDR2 SVGAGI. The CDR3 loop spans 15 amino acids. V was cut by 2 bases and J by 5 bases, with 15 bases left in between. Written as DNA, the CDR3 is TGTGCCAGCAGTTACGCCACATCAGGGAGGGAGACCCAGTACTTC. Amino acid sequence: CASSYATSGRETQYF.

The V call is TRBV10-3, the J call TRBJ2-1, with 10 nucleotides matching TRBD2. CDR1 ENHRY and CDR2 SYGVKD come from the germline V gene. The V and J ends lost 0 bases and 5 bases, in that order; junction bases with no gene match: 7. CDR3 length: 17 amino acids. The CDR3 protein is CAISESIGTSVHNEQFF. The CDR3 DNA reads as TGTGCCATCAGTGAGTCGATCGGGACTAGCGTCCACAATGAGCAGTTCTTC.

This clonotype has only one observation. The chain has TRBV3-1 and TRBJ2-3; D call uncertain. V lost 0 bases, J lost 6 bases, and 7 bases lay in between. Germline assignment: CDR1 LGHDT and CDR2 YNNKEL (reference sequence). This CDR3 contains 13 residues. The CDR3 coding sequence is TGTGCCAGCAGCCAAGAGGATATTGATACGCAGTATTTT. It encodes CASSQEDIDTQYF.

The chain joins TRBV4-1 to TRBJ2-4, with D tentatively TRBD1 (5 bases). The J call may not be correct, given that the DNA end is closer to TRBJ2-7. This CDR3 region has 15 residues. Per germline, CDR1 MGHRA and CDR2 YSYEKL. CDR3 sequence: CASSQGNAGAHEQYF. Here the CDR3 DNA reads TGCGCCAGCAGCCAAGGTAATGCTGGGGCCCACGAGCAGTACTTC.

The chain combines TRBV29-1 with TRBJ2-5, with D possibly being TRBD2 (7 bases). Germline values: CDR1 SQVTM, CDR2 ANQGSEA. The ends were cut back, 6 bases at V and 1 base at J, with 12 bases in the middle. The CDR3 has 13 amino acids. CDR3 loop: CSVQAGAQETQYF. CDR3 sequence (DNA): TGCAGCGTCCAGGCGGGGGCCCAAGAGACCCAGTACTTC.

This clonotype was observed once. The gene calls are TRBV29-1 and TRBJ2-7; the D gene is possibly TRBD1 (6 bases). This CDR3 spans 13 amino acids. The V end lost 7 bases, the J end lost 0 bases, and 13 bases lay between the germline ends. Germline CDR1 SQVTM, CDR2 ANQGSEA. CDR3 region: CSARQDDSYEQYF. CDR3 DNA sequence: TGCAGCGCCCGACAGGACGACTCCTACGAGCAGTACTTC.

The rearrangement links TRBV11-3 to TRBJ2-5, with D possibly matching TRBD1 (5 bases). Germline V gene sequence: CDR1 SGHNT, CDR2 YENEEA. V shed 5 bases and J shed 2 bases, with 15 bases lying between them. The CDR3 has 15 amino acids. The CDR3 DNA reads TGTGCCAGCAGCCCCCAGGGCAGTACACAAGAGACCCAGTACTTC. This codes for CASSPQGSTQETQYF. Based on the CDR3 plus reference TRBV11-3 and TRBJ2-5, the full variable domain is EAGVVQSPRYKIIEKKQPVAFWCNPISGHNTLYWYLQNLGQGPELLIRYENEEAVDDSQLPKDRFSAERLKGVDSTLKIQPAELGDSAVYLCASSPQGSTQETQYFGPGTRLLVL.

This chain joins TRBV4-1 and TRBJ2-7; D may be TRBD1 or TRBD2 (5 bases each). This CDR3 is built from 16 residues. CDR1 is MGHRA and CDR2 is YSYEKL in the germline V gene. V shed 1 base and J shed 4 bases, with 17 bases lying between them. The CDR3 region has the DNA TGCGCCAGCAGCCAAGCCGCCCGGGACGGAGATTACGAGCAGTACTTC. Encoded protein: CASSQAARDGDYEQYF.

V and J are TRBV28 and TRBJ2-7; 7 bases fit TRBD1. Germline CDR1 reads MDHEN; CDR2 reads SYDVKM. The V gene end was trimmed by 6 bases and the J gene end by 5 bases; junction bases not matched to a gene: 10. The CDR3 has 14 amino acids. The CDR3 bases are TGTGCCAGCAGACAGGGACAGACTAACCACGAGCAGTACTTC. It encodes CASRQGQTNHEQYF.

The chain links TRBV10-3 to TRBJ2-3, with 10 nucleotides matching TRBD2. The CDR3 runs to 14 residues. V shed 11 bases, J shed 6 bases, and the junction held 11 bases outside the gene matches. Germline V CDR1 and CDR2: ENHRY, SYGVKD. CDR3 DNA: TGTGCCCTCCGGGGGGCTAGCGGGAGTGATACGCAGTATTTT. Residues: CALRGASGSDTQYF.

This clonotype was seen only a few times. The chain links TRBV7-9 to TRBJ2-7; a possible D gene is TRBD2 (5 bases). V lost 1 base and J lost 10, with 11 bases in between. CDR1 and CDR2 from the germline V gene are SEHNR and FQNEAQ (reference sequence). The CDR3 has 12 amino acids. CDR3 region: CASSLVGEGQYF. In DNA, the CDR3 is TGTGCCAGCAGCTTAGTTGGTGAGGGCCAGTACTTC.

The CDR3 region has the DNA TGTGCCAGCAGCCCCGGACGGGCTGGAAACACCATATATTTT. Amino acid sequence: CASSPGRAGNTIYF. The chain links TRBV11-3 to TRBJ1-3; D gene unclear. Germline V gives CDR1 SGHNT, CDR2 YENEEA. The V and J ends lost 5 bases and 2 bases respectively, with 10 bases between them. The CDR3 extends over 14 amino acids.

The chain combines TRBV4-2 with TRBJ2-1, with D unresolved. This CDR3 contains 15 residues. Trimming shortened V by 5 bases and J by 1 base, and 12 bases separated the two germline ends. Per germline, CDR1 LGHNA and CDR2 YNFKEQ. The CDR3, as DNA: TGTGCCAGCAGCAAAACGGACCCGTCCTACAATGAGCAGTTCTTC. It codes for CASSKTDPSYNEQFF.

A few counts support this clonotype. The rearrangement links TRBV7-2 to TRBJ2-5; D gene unclear. The V end lost 4 bases, the J end lost 4 bases, and 13 bases lay between the germline ends. Germline V gene lookup returns CDR1 SGHTA and CDR2 FQGNSA. There are 14 residues in the CDR3. For the CDR3, the DNA is TGTGCCAGCAGCTCCCGAACCGACCCAGAGACCCAGTACTTC. Translating gives CASSSRTDPETQYF.

The chain has TRBV21-1 and TRBJ2-1; the table's D call, TRBD2, has no DNA check behind it. TRBV21-1 is flagged as a pseudogene. The CDR3 is 22 residues long. The CDR3 loop reads CASSKAVELARYYIVLDNEQFF. The DNA for the CDR3 is TGTGCCAGCAGCAAGGCTGTCGAACTAGCTCGGTATTATATCGTCCTGGACAATGAGCAGTTCTTC.

This clonotype came up a few times. This chain links TRBV29-1 with TRBJ2-1, with 7 bases fitting TRBD2. Germline V gene sequence: CDR1 SQVTM, CDR2 ANQGSEA. This CDR3 has 11 residues. The J segment lost 7 bases and the V segment lost 8 bases, leaving 5 bases of the junction unmatched. The CDR3 DNA follows: TGCAGCTCATGGGAGGGGAATGAGCAGTTCTTC. The encoded protein is CSSWEGNEQFF.

This chain links TRBV5-1 with TRBJ2-1, with a tentative D call TRBD1 (6 bases). The CDR3 has 15 amino acids. Germline CDR1 SGHRS, CDR2 YFSETQ. V was pared by 6 bases and J by 7 bases, with 20 bases between. Written as DNA, the CDR3 is TGCGCCAGCAATGTGGGGCCTAACAGGGAGAATGAGCAGTTCTTC. This gives the protein CASNVGPNRENEQFF.

V usage is TRBV29-1 and J usage is TRBJ1-5; no clear D. This CDR3 has 13 amino acids. The V end was cut by 5 bases, the J end by 1 base, with 9 bases between. Germline loops: CDR1 SQVTM, CDR2 ANQGSEA. CDR3 sequence reads: CSVISQSNQPQHF. The CDR3 nucleotides read TGCAGCGTTATAAGCCAGAGCAATCAGCCCCAGCATTTT.

The J gene is TRBJ1-1, the V gene TRBV7-2, with 7 bases aligning to TRBD1. Germline CDR1 is SGHTA and CDR2 is FQGNSA. CDR3 length: 13 amino acids. The J segment lost 2 bases and the V segment lost 9 bases, leaving 6 bases of the junction unmatched. CDR3 sequence reads: CASGDSPNTEAFF. The CDR3 nucleotides read TGTGCCAGTGGGGACAGCCCTAACACTGAAGCTTTCTTT. Drawing the rest from reference TRBV7-2 and TRBJ1-1, the complete variable domain is GAGVSQSPSNKVTEKGKDVELRCDPISGHTALYWYRQSLGQGLEFLIYFQGNSAPDKSGLPSDRFSAERTGGSVSTLTIQRTQQEDSAVYLCASGDSPNTEAFFGQGTRLTVV.

V is TRBV6-5 and J is TRBJ1-4, with D maybe TRBD1 (5 bases). Germline assignment: CDR1 MNHEY and CDR2 SVGAGI. Trimming cost V 0 bases and J 8 bases, with 10 bases left between them. The CDR3 covers 14 residues. CDR3 amino acids: CASSYSRGSEKLFF. CDR3 bases: TGTGCCAGCAGTTACTCGAGGGGTAGCGAAAAACTGTTTTTT.

The table lists this clonotype with a few counts. This chain's CDR3 is CASSSGGSAQYF. The CDR3 DNA sequence: TGTGCCAGCAGTTCGGGTGGAAGTGCGCAGTACTTC. This chain connects TRBV6-2 or TRBV6-3 to TRBJ2-5, with D uncertain. The CDR3 consists of 12 residues. The ends were cut back, 4 bases at V and 11 bases at J, with 14 bases in the middle. Germline V gene lookup returns CDR1 MNHEY and CDR2 SVGEGT.